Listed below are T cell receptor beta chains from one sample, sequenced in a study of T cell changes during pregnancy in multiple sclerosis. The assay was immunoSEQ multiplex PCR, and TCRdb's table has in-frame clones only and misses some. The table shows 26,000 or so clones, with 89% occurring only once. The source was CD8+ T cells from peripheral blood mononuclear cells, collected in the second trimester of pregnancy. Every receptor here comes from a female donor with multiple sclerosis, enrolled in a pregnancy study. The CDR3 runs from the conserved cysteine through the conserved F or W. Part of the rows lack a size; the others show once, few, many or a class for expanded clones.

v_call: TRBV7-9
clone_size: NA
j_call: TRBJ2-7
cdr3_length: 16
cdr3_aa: CASSPEVRVPSYEQYF

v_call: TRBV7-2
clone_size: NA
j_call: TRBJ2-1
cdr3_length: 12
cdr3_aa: CASSSSGTEQFF

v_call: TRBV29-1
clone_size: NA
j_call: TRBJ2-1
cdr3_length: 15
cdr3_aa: CSVAVAGAVFDEQFF

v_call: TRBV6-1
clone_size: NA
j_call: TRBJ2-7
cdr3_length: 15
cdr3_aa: CASRSFSGSSYEQYF

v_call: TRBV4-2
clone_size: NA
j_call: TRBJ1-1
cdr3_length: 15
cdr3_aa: CASSQGETGVTEAFF

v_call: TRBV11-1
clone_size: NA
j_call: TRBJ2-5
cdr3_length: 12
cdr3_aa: CASSVAGETQYF

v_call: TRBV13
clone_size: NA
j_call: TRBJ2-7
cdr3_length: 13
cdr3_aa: CASSFQGSYEQYF

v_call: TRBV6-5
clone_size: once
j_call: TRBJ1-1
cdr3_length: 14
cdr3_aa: CASSYGQGATEAFF

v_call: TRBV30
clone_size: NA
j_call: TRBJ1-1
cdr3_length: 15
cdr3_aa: CAWSGEGARDTEAFF

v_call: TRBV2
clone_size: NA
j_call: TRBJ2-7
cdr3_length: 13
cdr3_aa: CASSRGTPYEQYF